The present entry profiles one T cell receptor beta chain with its context. It lacks a known antigen. Base qualities are not at hand, and no much larger clone is one base apart. The data were taken from a study of T cells after yellow fever vaccination (dated by TCRdb to the late 2010s). Background for the entire study: Libraries from fractions with low cell numbers were prepared with the SMART-Seq v4 Ultra Low Input RNA kit. Two healthy male donors made up the cohort, one aged 18 to 30 years and the other aged 30 to 40 years. Bulk PBMC replicates and cell subsets were isolated from blood drawn at multiple timepoints before and after both primary and secondary immunization. To track T-cell clones before and after primary and booster YFV17D yellow fever vaccination, bulk TCR alpha and beta repertoires were sequenced longitudinally.

The paper's findings and limits, for the study overall: Only two donors were included in the study, so the extent to which the findings can be generalized is limited. Because abundant contaminating clonotypes from the bulk population could be contained in FACS-sorted repertoires, computational filtering was required. After the booster, most of the clones that had expanded following primary vaccination were detected again (just under 97% of CD4 and 85% to 90% of CD8), which suggests that memory was broadly maintained. A small fraction of clonotypes appeared in both the CD4 and CD8 compartments, likely as a result of convergent recombination. Compared with the primary T-cell response, the secondary T-cell response was weaker but faster, peaking on day 5 rather than day 15.

The sequencer listed for this sample is Illumina NovaSeq 6000. TCR cDNA was synthesized by 5'RACE template switching, through which a universal primer site and unique molecular identifiers were introduced. cDNA synthesis was primed from both the TCR alpha and TCR beta constant segments. Two PCR steps were used to amplify libraries, with sample barcodes and sequencing adapters being added in the second step. Sequencing of the libraries was done on either Illumina HiSeq 2500 (2x100 bp) or NovaSeq (2x150 bp). In the paper's pipeline: Demultiplexing of reads and collapsing into UMI consensus sequences were performed with MIGEC, and V(D)J alignment was carried out with MiXCR. Clonotypes responding to the vaccine were identified with edgeR on replicate PBMC samples, with the criteria of FDR below 0.01 and a log2 fold change above 5 up to day 15. Each bulk clonotype received a CD4 or CD8 identity based on whether the sequenced CD4 or CD8 repertoire contained that clonotype at higher abundance. TCRdb handled the public reads itself, with Q25 trimming in fastp and clone calling in MiXCR, and kept productive beta chains. Each entry is one CDR3 protein sequence, shown with its most common DNA and genes. The V and J calls were determined by TCRdb, not by the authors. This sample holds a few hundred thousand distinct CDR3 sequences; around 3.9% were observed only once. Jointly, the top ten make up 23% of the sample.

According to the study, the label for this sample's treatment or condition signals: live attenuated yellow fever vaccine strain. At each blood-draw timepoint, two biological replicates of bulk PBMCs were collected. PBMCs were isolated from peripheral blood using a standard Ficoll-Paque protocol. TriZol was used to extract RNA from bulk PBMCs, from CD4 and CD8 fractions, and from dextramer-positive and dextramer-negative fractions. V loses 8 bases of germline sequence and J loses 2 bases, and the interval between the two ends is 14 bases. The CDR3 sequence holds 14 residues, the cysteine and phenylalanine included. Only the CDR3 DNA stays, 42 bases, in frame from base 1. As encoded in the germline V gene, CDR1 is MNHNS while CDR2 is SASEGT.

This specimen was PBMCs, taken on the day of the yellow fever booster vaccination. The source is a young man who received the YFV17D yellow fever vaccine. The chain is encoded by TRBV6-1 joined to TRBJ2-3; the D segment could be TRBD2, given 5 matching bases. The DNA sequence is as follows: TGTGCCAGCGGGCGAGGGTTTGACACAGATACGCAGTATTTT. Its protein product is CASGRGFDTDTQYF.